This T cell receptor (beta chain) was found in a study of response to subunit inactivated influenza vaccine. TCRdb recomputed calls from the RT-PCR reads with MiXCR, one row per CDR3 protein. The sample has about 540,000 distinct CDR3 sequences, roughly a quarter seen once; the top ten hold approximately 2.9%. V was pared by 4 bases and J by 8 bases, with 11 bases between. CDR1 and CDR2 from the germline V gene are SEHNR and FQNEAQ (reference sequence). This CDR3 spans 12 amino acids. These data also featured in a second study, about T cells expressing NK-cell markers. That paper adds: Generation of TCR beta cDNA was performed by 5'RACE template switching incorporating UMIs.

The chain is built from TRBV7-9 and TRBJ1-2; D unclear. Material: CD4+ T cells sorted from PBMCs, obtained 11 to 12 days after vaccination. The clonotype originates from a man aged 50-59 years who received an inactivated influenza vaccine. In DNA, the CDR3 is TGTGCCAGCAGCTCCCAGATCAGGGGCTACACCTTC. Its translation: CASSSQIRGYTF.